What follows are 20 T cell receptor beta chains derived from one specimen sequenced in a study of CD8 T cells in ankylosing spondylitis. One entry per CDR3 protein, called by TCRdb with MiXCR from the 5' RACE reads. Of about 130,000 distinct CDR3 sequences detected, approximately 9.7% appear once; the ten largest clones hold roughly 3.3%. The source material was blood, either unsorted or a sorted T cell fraction (not recorded which). Receptor source: a male donor with ankylosing spondylitis or in good health (not recorded which).

This clonotype was counted many times. The chain carries TRBV12-3 or TRBV12-4 and TRBJ2-5, with D hard to call. The ends were cut back, 2 bases at V and 5 bases at J, with 6 bases in the middle. The length of the CDR3 is 12 residues. The CDR3 coding sequence is TGTGCCAGCAGTTTATCATGGGAGACCCAGTACTTC. Translated: CASSLSWETQYF.

In this sample, this clonotype turned up many times. The chain employs TRBV5-1 and TRBJ1-2, with D tentatively TRBD1 (5 bases). Germline values: CDR1 SGHRS, CDR2 YFSETQ. Trimming removed 0 bases at V and 4 bases at J, with 16 bases between. This CDR3 spans 16 amino acids. Written as DNA, the CDR3 is TGCGCCAGCAGCTTGGATGCTGGGGGAGTAGGCTATGGCTACACCTTC. It is translated as CASSLDAGGVGYGYTF.

The V call is TRBV19, the J call TRBJ2-2, with 12 nucleotides matching TRBD2. The junction had 2 bases not matched to a gene; V was cut back by 6 bases and J by 6 bases. Germline-derived CDR1 and CDR2 are LNHDA and SQIVND (reference sequence). This CDR3 contains 14 residues. The CDR3 region has the DNA TGTGCCAGTAGGACTAGCGGGAGTCCCGGGGAGCTGTTTTTT. The encoded protein is CASRTSGSPGELFF.

The chain recombines TRBV20-1 with TRBJ2-7; 7 nucleotides agree with TRBD2. CDR1 DFQATT and CDR2 SNEGSKA come from the germline V gene (reference sequence). V gave up 1 base and J gave up 5 bases; unmatched junction bases: 8. CDR3 length equals 14 residues. The CDR3 bases are TGCAGTGCTAGAGTGGCGGGAGCATCACACGAGCAGTACTTC. Amino acid sequence: CSARVAGASHEQYF.

Many counts were recorded for this clonotype. The chain is built from TRBV29-1 and TRBJ2-1; 11 bases agree with TRBD2. CDR1 and CDR2 from the germline V gene are SQVTM and ANQGSEA. Trimming removed 5 bases from V and 9 bases from J; junction bases left unmatched: 15. The CDR3 has 16 residues. Here the CDR3 DNA reads TGCAGCGTTCGGAGAATGGGGACTAGCGGCTCAGGTGAGCAGTTCTTC. Residues: CSVRRMGTSGSGEQFF.

This clonotype was observed a few times. V usage is TRBV7-2 and J usage is TRBJ2-7; TRBD2 aligns across 12 bases. Germline CDR1 SGHTA, CDR2 FQGNSA. Germline trimming cut 6 bases from V and 7 bases from J; bases unmatched to any gene: 7. This CDR3 comprises 14 residues. The CDR3 loop reads CASRSTSGRWEQYF. CDR3 bases: TGTGCCAGCAGGTCGACTAGCGGGAGATGGGAGCAGTACTTC.

This clonotype appeared many times. The J gene is TRBJ2-1, the V gene TRBV20-1; the match to TRBD2 covers 14 bases. The CDR3 sequence is 17 residues long. Germline V gene lookup returns CDR1 DFQATT and CDR2 SNEGSKA (reference sequence). J gave up 1 base and V 6 bases, and 8 bases lay outside the gene matches. The CDR3 nucleotides are TGCAGTGCACCGACTAGCGGGAGGGCCTCGTCCTACAATGAGCAGTTCTTC. This codes for CSAPTSGRASSYNEQFF.

This clonotype was seen a handful of times. The chain couples TRBV11-2 to TRBJ2-5; 8 bases match TRBD1. Germline V gene data show CDR1 as SGHAT and CDR2 as FQNNGV. The CDR3 sequence is 14 residues long. With V trimmed by 5 bases and J by 5 bases, 7 bases remained unmatched. The CDR3 nucleotides read TGTGCCAGCAGCGAACAGGGGGTAACGGAGACCCAGTACTTC. This codes for CASSEQGVTETQYF.

Only a few counts were recorded for this clonotype. The genes are TRBV27 and TRBJ2-1; 8 bases line up with TRBD2. CDR3 length: 16 amino acids. Germline V gene sequence: CDR1 MNHEY, CDR2 SMNVEV (reference sequence). The V segment lost 3 bases and the J segment 12 bases; nucleotides outside the gene matches: 16. The CDR3 bases are TGTGCCAGCAGTTTTATCGCACTAGCGGTCTTCGGGGGGCAGTTCTTC. Translation: CASSFIALAVFGGQFF.

This clonotype was seen at least ten times. The chain employs TRBV7-2 and TRBJ2-7, with TRBD2 matching 11 bases. This CDR3 spans 15 amino acids. Per germline, CDR1 SGHTA and CDR2 FQGNSA. J lost 6 bases, V lost 5 bases, and 9 bases had no gene match. The CDR3 DNA is TGTGCCAGCAGCATCCTAGCGGGAGGAGCCCCCGAGCAGTACTTC. Its translation: CASSILAGGAPEQYF. Full variable domain (outside the CDR3, taken from reference TRBV7-2 and TRBJ2-7): GAGVSQSPSNKVTEKGKDVELRCDPISGHTALYWYRQSLGQGLEFLIYFQGNSAPDKSGLPSDRFSAERTGGSVSTLTIQRTQQEDSAVYLCASSILAGGAPEQYFGPGTRLTVT.

As for this clonotype: This could be a read error, since a much larger clone is one nucleotide away. V and J are TRBV6-2 or TRBV6-3 and TRBJ2-7, with 10 bases aligning to TRBD2. CDR3 length equals 14 residues. CDR1 MNHEY and CDR2 SVGEGT come from the germline V gene. The CDR3 nucleotides read TGTGCCAGCAGACCTAGCGGGAGCTCCTACGACCAGTACTTC. It encodes CASRPSGSSYDQYF.

This clonotype was counted ten times or more. This rearrangement joins TRBV7-2 to TRBJ2-1, with 7 bases that match TRBD2. The CDR3 loop spans 15 amino acids. V lost 2 bases to trimming and J lost 3 bases; unmatched junction nucleotides: 4. Germline lookup yields CDR1 SGHTA and CDR2 FQGNSA. The CDR3 is CASSLFREVYNEQFF. The CDR3 region has the DNA TGTGCCAGCAGCTTATTTCGGGAGGTCTACAATGAGCAGTTCTTC.

This clonotype occurred many times. The V and J genes are TRBV29-1 and TRBJ2-3, with 8 nucleotides matching TRBD2. After removal of 6 bases from V and 4 bases from J, the junction contained 15 bases not matched to a gene. CDR3 length equals 16 residues. Germline V gene sequence: CDR1 SQVTM, CDR2 ANQGSEA. Here the CDR3 DNA reads TGCAGCGTCGTCCTGCGGGAGGCTTGGGGCTCAGATACGCAGTATTTT. Its protein is CSVVLREAWGSDTQYF.

This clonotype was counted only a few times. The rearrangement uses TRBV7-9 and TRBJ2-1; 14 bases are a match to TRBD2. Germline assignment: CDR1 SEHNR and CDR2 FQNEAQ (reference sequence). J lost 5 bases, V lost 4 bases, and 7 bases had no gene match. The CDR3 length is 17 residues. CDR3 coding DNA: TGTGCCAGCAGCTCGGGGACTAGCGGGAGTACGGACAATGAGCAGTTCTTC. Its translation: CASSSGTSGSTDNEQFF.

This clonotype was counted only a few times. This sequence joins TRBV20-1 and TRBJ2-1; 10 bases are shared with TRBD2. Germline V gives CDR1 DFQATT, CDR2 SNEGSKA (reference sequence). The CDR3 covers 13 residues. V shed 7 bases, J shed 4 bases, and the junction held 4 bases outside the gene matches. CDR3 nucleotide sequence: TGCAGTGGGAGGACTAGCGGTTACAATGAGCAGTTCTTC. It encodes CSGRTSGYNEQFF.

Ten or more counts support this clonotype. The V and J genes are TRBV7-2 and TRBJ2-1; D not resolved. Germline CDR1 SGHTA, CDR2 FQGNSA. Trimming cost V 5 bases and J 6 bases, with 14 bases left between them. The CDR3 runs 14 residues. The DNA for the CDR3 is TGTGCCAGCAGCAGTACATTATTCGGCAATGAGCAGTTCTTC. It yields the protein CASSSTLFGNEQFF.

This clonotype was observed a handful of times. The rearrangement uses TRBV20-1 and TRBJ2-5, with TRBD2 identical over 12 bases. The CDR3 spans 17 residues. Germline V gives CDR1 DFQATT, CDR2 SNEGSKA (reference sequence). V shed 0 bases and J 1 base; nucleotides not matched to a gene: 6. The CDR3 nucleotides are TGCAGTGCTAGAGAGGGAGGACTAGCGGGATCCCAAGAGACCCAGTACTTC. Its protein is CSAREGGLAGSQETQYF.

This clonotype has ten or more counts. The chain combines TRBV6-2 or TRBV6-3 with TRBJ1-5, with 9 bases lining up with TRBD1. Germline assignment: CDR1 MNHEY and CDR2 SVGEGT. The CDR3 runs to 14 residues. The V and J ends lost 6 bases and 5 bases, in that order; junction bases with no gene match: 5. CDR3 protein: CASSQTGGHQPQHF. The CDR3, as DNA: TGTGCCAGCAGCCAGACAGGGGGGCATCAGCCCCAGCATTTT.

In its sample, this clonotype was seen many times. The CDR3 is CSARDSKTGGEGQPQHF. CDR3 nucleotide sequence: TGCAGTGCTAGAGATTCAAAGACAGGGGGCGAAGGACAGCCCCAGCATTTT. The chain couples TRBV20-1 to TRBJ1-5; 10 bases match TRBD1. The CDR3 has 17 residues. The V gene's germline CDR1 is DFQATT and CDR2 SNEGSKA (reference sequence). V lost 0 bases to trimming and J lost 7 bases; unmatched junction nucleotides: 12.

At least ten counts were recorded for this clonotype. The chain employs TRBV29-1 and TRBJ2-7; the match to TRBD1 covers 7 bases. Germline V gene sequence: CDR1 SQVTM, CDR2 ANQGSEA. J lost 4 bases, V lost 5 bases, and 5 bases had no gene match. The CDR3 spans 12 residues. CDR3 residues: CSVRPGGYEQYF. The DNA of the CDR3 is TGCAGCGTTCGCCCAGGGGGTTACGAGCAGTACTTC.